This T cell receptor beta chain emerged from a study of blood T cell repertoires in COVID-19. The CDR3 is 18 amino acids. Trimming took 4 bases from V and 2 from J; bases not matched to a gene: 9. Germline CDR1 reads SGHRS; CDR2 reads YFSETQ. Method: immunoSEQ multiplex PCR; TCRdb's copy keeps in-frame clones and lacks some. The sample lists 180,000 or so clones; about four fifths were seen once. Input material: PBMCs or T cells enriched from blood (not recorded which). The chain uses TRBV5-1 and TRBJ2-7; 16 bases are shared with TRBD2. This TCR was recovered from a man aged 50 or older who had recovered from COVID-19. In DNA form, the CDR3 reads TGCGCCAGCAGCCCGGGACTAGCGGGAGGGCCTTCAACCTACGAGCAGTACTTC. Protein product: CASSPGLAGGPSTYEQYF.